A single sample gave rise to the 2 T cell receptor beta chains below, sequenced in a study of Graves' ophthalmopathy and Graves' hyperthyroidism. TCR beta CDR3 amplification used RNA transcripts. In the first round, RT-PCR was carried out with HTBI primers, and a multiplex PCR formed the second round. Via MiXCR, TCRdb re-called the multiplex PCR reads, giving one row per CDR3 protein. Found here are roughly 300,000 distinct CDR3 sequences, roughly 15% of them singletons; the top ten hold roughly an eighth. The sample taken for sequencing was peripheral blood. These TCRs come from an adult man with Graves' ophthalmopathy.

This clonotype has only a few counts. This chain uses TRBV12-3 or TRBV12-4 with TRBJ2-5, with D possibly TRBD1 on 5 matching bases. Trimming pared 3 bases from V and 5 bases from J, leaving 13 bases between. The CDR3 runs to 14 residues. The CDR3 protein is CASSLAGQVETQYF. The CDR3 nucleotides read TGTGCCAGCAGTTTGGCAGGGCAGGTGGAGACCCAGTACTTC.

This clonotype came up many times. The rearrangement uses TRBV6-1 and TRBJ2-7; possible D gene TRBD1, 6 bases. CDR1 is MNHNS, CDR2 SASEGT, per germline. The V gene lost 10 bases and the J gene lost 7 bases, with 17 bases spanning the gap. This CDR3 spans 12 amino acids. The CDR3 nucleotides are TGTGCCACGGTGACAGGAAAGTTAGAGCAGTACTTC. The encoded protein is CATVTGKLEQYF.